Presented here are 27 T cell receptor beta chains from one specimen sequenced in a study of cytomegalovirus exposure and HLA in healthy donors. The table came from immunoSEQ multiplex PCR; TCRdb's copy has only in-frame clones and leaves some out. The repertoire includes about 330,000 clones, roughly 90% of them detected once, and roughly 1.2% sits in the top ten. Material for sequencing was PBMCs. The receptors were sampled from a woman under 40 in good health and CMV-seropositive.

The V gene is TRBV4-1, the J gene TRBJ2-1, with a weak D call TRBD1 (5 bases). CDR3 length: 13 amino acids. V lost 1 base and J lost 8, with 9 bases in between. In germline, CDR1 is MGHRA, CDR2 YSYEKL. As DNA, the CDR3 is TGCGCCAGCAGCCAAGTGCAGGGTTATGAGCAGTTCTTC. This gives the protein CASSQVQGYEQFF.

This clone was detected only once. The chain couples TRBV5-8 to TRBJ1-5; weak D call: TRBD1 (6 bases). In germline, CDR1 is SGHTS, CDR2 YDEGEE. V was shortened by 4 bases and J by 5 bases, with 25 bases between the two germline ends. The CDR3 length is 18 residues. The CDR3, as DNA: TGTGCCAGCAGCCCAAAATTACAGGGAATATCAAGTTATCAGCCCCAGCATTTT. Protein product: CASSPKLQGISSYQPQHF.

The V and J genes are TRBV7-9 and TRBJ1-1; 11 bases map to TRBD1. The CDR3 is 15 amino acids. Germline CDR1 reads SEHNR; CDR2 reads FQNEAQ (reference sequence). The V and J ends lost 5 bases and 6 bases, in that order; junction bases with no gene match: 8. This CDR3 is CASSPGQGAGAEAFF. The DNA of the CDR3 is TGTGCCAGCAGCCCCGGACAGGGGGCGGGGGCTGAAGCTTTCTTT.

This clone appeared once. The chain is built from TRBV27 and TRBJ2-1; the D is unclear. Germline loops: CDR1 MNHEY, CDR2 SMNVEV (reference sequence). Trimming cost V 5 bases and J 3 bases, with 14 bases left between them. The CDR3 length is 15 residues. The CDR3 protein is CASSLSRTFYNEQFF. In DNA form, the CDR3 reads TGTGCCAGCAGTCTTAGCAGAACCTTCTACAATGAGCAGTTCTTC.

The chain employs TRBV2 and TRBJ2-7; D not certain. Germline V lookup: CDR1 SNHLY, CDR2 FYNNEI. The V end was cut by 3 bases, the J end by 5 bases, with 8 bases between. The CDR3 has 12 residues. In DNA form, the CDR3 reads TGTGCCAGCAGTGATACAGACGACGAGCAGTACTTC. This sequence encodes CASSDTDDEQYF.

This chain connects TRBV27 to TRBJ1-2; D is possibly TRBD1 (6 bases). The CDR3 sequence is 16 residues long. The V end lost 5 bases, the J end lost 7 bases, and 23 bases lay between the germline ends. In germline, CDR1 is MNHEY, CDR2 SMNVEV (reference sequence). CDR3 amino acids: CASSITLRQGSSGYTF. CDR3 DNA sequence: TGTGCCAGCAGTATCACCCTGAGGCAGGGGTCCTCTGGCTACACCTTC.

The chain joins TRBV6-4 to TRBJ2-1, with a possible D match to TRBD2 (5 bases). Trimming took off 4 bases at V and 10 bases at J, with 14 bases between the two ends. In germline, CDR1 is MRHNA, CDR2 SNTAGT. This CDR3 has 13 residues. The CDR3 DNA reads as TGTGCCAGCAGTGTCTCCCTAGGGAGCGAGCAGTTCTTC. This codes for CASSVSLGSEQFF.

The J gene is TRBJ1-5, the V gene TRBV27; D not resolved. CDR3 length: 10 amino acids. V lost 4 bases and J 5 bases, leaving 0 bases between the germline ends. The germline V gene encodes CDR1 MNHEY and CDR2 SMNVEV (reference sequence). This CDR3 is CASSYQPQHF. The DNA for the CDR3 is TGTGCCAGCAGTTATCAGCCCCAGCATTTT.

The chain has TRBV28 and TRBJ2-5; 10 nucleotides line up with TRBD1. With the DNA end fitting TRBJ2-7 better, the J assignment may be wrong. This CDR3 spans 14 amino acids. Per germline, CDR1 MDHEN and CDR2 SYDVKM. In DNA, the CDR3 is TGTGCCAGCAGTTCCGCGGGACAGGGGTACGAGCAGTACTTC. It encodes CASSSAGQGYEQYF.

The chain employs TRBV2 and TRBJ1-5, with 9 bases identical to TRBD1. V dropped 0 bases and J dropped 7; count of bases not matched to a gene: 10. The V gene's germline CDR1 is SNHLY and CDR2 FYNNEI. CDR3 length: 17 amino acids. CDR3 DNA sequence: TGTGCCAGCAGTGAAGCTGGTTGGGACAGGGTAAACCAGCCCCAGCATTTT. Amino acids: CASSEAGWDRVNQPQHF.

This clone showed up just once. This chain joins TRBV7-2 and TRBJ2-7, with D perhaps TRBD2 (5 bases). This CDR3 is 13 amino acids long. Germline CDR1 SGHTA, CDR2 FQGNSA. Trimming cost V 2 bases and J 2 bases, with 7 bases left between them. The CDR3 region has the DNA TGTGCCAGCAGCTTACACGGGACCTACGAGCAGTACTTC. This encodes CASSLHGTYEQYF.

This clone has only a few counts. V gene TRBV15 combines with J gene TRBJ1-1; 7 nucleotides align to TRBD1. The V gene end was trimmed by 6 bases and the J gene end by 6 bases; junction bases not matched to a gene: 7. Germline V gene sequence: CDR1 LNHNV, CDR2 YYDKDF (reference sequence). This CDR3 contains 13 residues. In nucleotides, the CDR3 is TGTGCCACCAGGAGCCGGGACAGCTCTGAAGCTTTCTTT. It codes for CATRSRDSSEAFF.

The genes are TRBV6-5 and TRBJ1-1, with TRBD1 matching over 9 bases. V trimming: 6 bases; J trimming: 0 bases; junction bases outside the gene matches: 5. CDR1 is MNHEY, CDR2 SVGAGI, per germline. The CDR3 has 15 residues. CDR3 region: CASSLQGAVNTEAFF. The CDR3 DNA is TGTGCCAGCAGCCTACAGGGGGCAGTGAACACTGAAGCTTTCTTT.

The chain couples TRBV4-3 to TRBJ2-7; D ambiguous. V was pared by 4 bases and J by 2 bases, with 15 bases between. The CDR3 contains 15 residues. Per germline, CDR1 LGHNA and CDR2 YSLEER. DNA for the CDR3: TGCGCCAGCAGCCCAGATAGGGTACCAGCCTACGAGCAGTACTTC. Protein: CASSPDRVPAYEQYF.

This chain links TRBV30 with TRBJ2-2; no firm D call. The CDR3 totals 13 residues. With 2 bases removed from V and 4 bases from J, the gap between germline ends came to 8 bases. Germline V CDR1 and CDR2: GTSNPN, SVGIG (reference sequence). In DNA form, the CDR3 reads TGTGCCTGGAGTCGAATCAGCACCGGGGAGCTGTTTTTT. It translates to CAWSRISTGELFF.

This clone was observed once. The rearrangement links TRBV6-1 to TRBJ2-7; TRBD1 matches at 7 bases. V lost 6 bases to trimming and J lost 3 bases; unmatched junction nucleotides: 11. The CDR3 is 15 amino acids. Germline V gene lookup returns CDR1 MNHNS and CDR2 SASEGT. The DNA of the CDR3 is TGTGCCAGCAGAGCGGACCGACAGGGAGTCTACGAGCAGTACTTC. As protein: CASRADRQGVYEQYF.

V usage is TRBV6-6 and J usage is TRBJ1-3; D not certain. This CDR3 has 15 residues. CDR1 is MNHNY and CDR2 is SVGAGI in the germline V gene (reference sequence). Trimming left V 5 bases short and J 0 bases short, with 11 bases between. CDR3 sequence reads: CASSTDGSSGNTIYF. The CDR3 region has the DNA TGTGCCAGCAGTACTGACGGTTCCTCTGGAAACACCATATATTTT.

J is TRBJ2-2 and V is TRBV30, with D uncertain. From germline, CDR1 is GTSNPN and CDR2 SVGIG (reference sequence). V lost 7 bases and J lost 4, with 16 bases in between. This CDR3 spans 14 amino acids. CDR3 loop: CASGGEVGTGELFF. CDR3 coding DNA: TGTGCCTCGGGCGGAGAGGTCGGCACCGGGGAGCTGTTTTTT.

This chain connects TRBV27 to TRBJ1-1, with D perhaps TRBD1 (5 bases). With 3 bases removed from V and 4 bases from J, the gap between germline ends came to 9 bases. CDR1 and CDR2 from the germline V gene are MNHEY and SMNVEV (reference sequence). The CDR3 is 13 amino acids. Written as DNA, the CDR3 is TGTGCCAGCAGTTTCGCTGGGGGCACTGAAGCTTTCTTT. This translates into CASSFAGGTEAFF.

This clone was counted only a few times. This chain connects TRBV6-4 to TRBJ1-2, with D unclear. Trimming removed 3 bases from V and 8 bases from J, with 13 bases in between. This CDR3 is 13 amino acids long. Germline V gives CDR1 MRHNA, CDR2 SNTAGT. CDR3 coding DNA: TGTGCCAGCAGTGAAGGTTGGGGTTCGGGCTACACCTTC. The encoded protein is CASSEGWGSGYTF.

The chain is built from TRBV6-5 and TRBJ2-7; D might be TRBD1 (6 bases). The CDR3 contains 12 residues. Trimming cost V 6 bases and J 4 bases, with 10 bases left between them. In germline, CDR1 is MNHEY, CDR2 SVGAGI. This CDR3 reads CASRTGLYEQYF. CDR3 nucleotides: TGTGCCAGCAGAACAGGGTTATACGAGCAGTACTTC.

The J gene is TRBJ1-6, the V gene TRBV9; D unclear. The CDR3 spans 15 residues. CDR1 SGDLS and CDR2 YYNGEE come from the germline V gene. V lost 3 bases to trimming and J lost 7 bases, with 14 bases between them. This CDR3 reads CASSAAAGMNSPLHF. The DNA of the CDR3 is TGTGCCAGCAGCGCGGCAGCGGGTATGAATTCACCCCTCCACTTT.

The V call is TRBV28, the J call TRBJ1-5; D perhaps matches TRBD1 (5 bases). Germline V lookup: CDR1 MDHEN, CDR2 SYDVKM. The CDR3 consists of 15 residues. Trimming took off 7 bases at V and 2 bases at J, with 15 bases between the two ends. CDR3 DNA: TGTGCCAGCAACCTTTATCTGGGGGGCAATCAGCCCCAGCATTTT. This sequence encodes CASNLYLGGNQPQHF.

The V and J genes are TRBV4-3 and TRBJ1-2, with D perhaps matching TRBD1 (6 bases). Germline CDR1 is LGHNA and CDR2 is YSLEER. The CDR3 sequence is 15 residues long. Trimming took 1 base from V and 3 from J, leaving 12 bases between them. This CDR3 reads CASSQASRGDYGYTF. In DNA, the CDR3 is TGCGCCAGCAGCCAAGCCTCCAGGGGTGACTATGGCTACACCTTC.

V usage is TRBV4-3 and J usage is TRBJ2-3; D possibly corresponds to TRBD2 (6 bases). The germline V and J ends were trimmed by 3 bases and 6 bases, with 19 bases remaining between them. The CDR3 runs 16 residues. Germline CDR1 and CDR2: LGHNA and YSLEER. In DNA, the CDR3 is TGCGCCAGCAGCCAGGGCAGAGGGCTAGCGACCGATACGCAGTATTTT. Protein product: CASSQGRGLATDTQYF.

V and J are TRBV6-5 and TRBJ1-2, with 8 bases identical to TRBD1. This CDR3 contains 16 residues. V shed 4 bases, J shed 4 bases, and the junction held 11 bases outside the gene matches. Germline CDR1 reads MNHEY; CDR2 reads SVGAGI. The CDR3 loop is CASSLVTGGVSYGYTF. The DNA of the CDR3 is TGTGCCAGCAGTTTGGTCACAGGGGGGGTAAGCTATGGCTACACCTTC.

The V and J genes are TRBV7-9 and TRBJ1-3, with D perhaps TRBD1 (5 bases). The CDR3 is 12 residues long. Germline V gene sequence: CDR1 SEHNR, CDR2 FQNEAQ (reference sequence). The CDR3 nucleotides read TGTTGGCAGGGATCCTCTGGAAACACCATATATTTT. It translates to CWQGSSGNTIYF.